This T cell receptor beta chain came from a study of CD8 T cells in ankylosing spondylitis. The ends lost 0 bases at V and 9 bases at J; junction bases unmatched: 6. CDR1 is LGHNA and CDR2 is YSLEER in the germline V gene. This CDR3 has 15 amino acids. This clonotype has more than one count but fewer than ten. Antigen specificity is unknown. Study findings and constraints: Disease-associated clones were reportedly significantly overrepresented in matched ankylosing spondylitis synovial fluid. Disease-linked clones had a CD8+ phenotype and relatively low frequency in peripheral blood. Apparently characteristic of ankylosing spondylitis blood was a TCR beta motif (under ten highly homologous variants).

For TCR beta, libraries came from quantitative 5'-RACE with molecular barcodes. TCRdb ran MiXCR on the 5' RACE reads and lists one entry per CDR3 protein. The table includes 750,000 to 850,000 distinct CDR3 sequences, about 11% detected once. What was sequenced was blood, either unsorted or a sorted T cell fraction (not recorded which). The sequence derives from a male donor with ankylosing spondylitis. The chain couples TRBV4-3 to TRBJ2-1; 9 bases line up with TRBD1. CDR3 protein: CASSQDRTGVIEQFF. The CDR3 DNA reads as TGCGCCAGCAGCCAAGATAGGACAGGGGTAATTGAGCAGTTCTTC.